This TCR beta chain is from a study of regulatory T cells in long-lasting Graves disease. The V and J ends lost 5 bases and 3 bases respectively, with 22 bases between them. Germline CDR1 SGHTA, CDR2 FQGNSA. This CDR3 region has 17 residues. Sample time point: persistent/refractory GD, antithyroid drugs over 5 years with positive TRAb. With RNA extracted from PBMCs as input, the TCR library was made. Researchers made TCR beta libraries by using iRepertoire HTBI primers and running Arm-PCR on CDR3 regions. Original data processing: Across the samples, identification revealed about 62 TRBV and about 15 TRBJ segments. TCRdb independently ran MiXCR on the multiplex PCR reads; one entry per CDR3 protein. The V and J calls follow TCRdb's processing rather than the paper's. There are nearly 350,000 distinct CDR3 sequences in the sample; around a fifth occur only once, and over 25% lies in the top ten. This clonotype showed up many times.

Specimen: peripheral blood mononuclear cells (PBMCs), collected when the disease was refractory, from a patient treated with antithyroid drugs. This receptor was taken from a female donor with Graves disease. The chain joins TRBV7-2 to TRBJ2-5, with a weak D call TRBD2 (7 bases). The CDR3 bases are TGTGCCAGCAGCCCTAGGGGGGGACGGCTCCGCAAAGAGACCCAGTACTTC. Translation: CASSPRGGRLRKETQYF.